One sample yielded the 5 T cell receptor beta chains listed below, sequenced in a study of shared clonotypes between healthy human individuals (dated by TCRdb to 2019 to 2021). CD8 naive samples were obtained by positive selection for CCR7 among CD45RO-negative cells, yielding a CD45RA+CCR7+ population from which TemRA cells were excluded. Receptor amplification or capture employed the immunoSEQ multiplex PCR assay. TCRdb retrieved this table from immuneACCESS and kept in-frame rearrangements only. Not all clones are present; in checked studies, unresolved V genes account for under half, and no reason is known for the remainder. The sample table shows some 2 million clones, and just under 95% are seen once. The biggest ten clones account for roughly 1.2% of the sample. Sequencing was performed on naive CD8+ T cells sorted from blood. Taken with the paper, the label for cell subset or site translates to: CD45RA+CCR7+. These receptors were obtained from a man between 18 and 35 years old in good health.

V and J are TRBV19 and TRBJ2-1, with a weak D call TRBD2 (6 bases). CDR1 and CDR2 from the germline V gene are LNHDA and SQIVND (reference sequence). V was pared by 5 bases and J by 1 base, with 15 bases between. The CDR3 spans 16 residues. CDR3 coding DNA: TGTGCCAGTAGTCCATGGGGGGAAGGATCCTACAATGAGCAGTTCTTC. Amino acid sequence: CASSPWGEGSYNEQFF.

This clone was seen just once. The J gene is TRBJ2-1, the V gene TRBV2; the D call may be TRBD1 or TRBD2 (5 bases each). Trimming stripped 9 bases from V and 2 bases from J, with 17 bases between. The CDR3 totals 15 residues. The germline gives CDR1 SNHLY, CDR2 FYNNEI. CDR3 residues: CASLSGTTAYNEQFF. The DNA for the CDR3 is TGTGCCAGTCTTTCCGGGACCACAGCCTACAATGAGCAGTTCTTC.

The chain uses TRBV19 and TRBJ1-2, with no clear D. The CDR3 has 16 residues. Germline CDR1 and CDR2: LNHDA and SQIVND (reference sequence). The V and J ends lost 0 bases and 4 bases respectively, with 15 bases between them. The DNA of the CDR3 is TGTGCCAGTAGTATAGACCTGGAGGCCGTAACCTATGGCTACACCTTC. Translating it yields CASSIDLEAVTYGYTF.

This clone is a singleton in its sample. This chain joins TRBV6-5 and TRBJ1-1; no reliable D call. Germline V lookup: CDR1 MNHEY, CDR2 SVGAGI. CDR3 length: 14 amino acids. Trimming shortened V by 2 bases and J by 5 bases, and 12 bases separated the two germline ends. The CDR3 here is CASSYGLEWTEAFF. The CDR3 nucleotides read TGTGCCAGCAGTTACGGGCTAGAGTGGACTGAAGCTTTCTTT.

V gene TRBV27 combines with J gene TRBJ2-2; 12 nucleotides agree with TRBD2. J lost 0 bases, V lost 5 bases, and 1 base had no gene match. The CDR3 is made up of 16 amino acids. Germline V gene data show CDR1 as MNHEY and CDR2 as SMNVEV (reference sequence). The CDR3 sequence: CASSLAGGPNTGELFF. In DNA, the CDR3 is TGTGCCAGCAGTCTAGCGGGGGGGCCGAACACCGGGGAGCTGTTTTTT.